This T cell receptor beta chain was recovered during a study of CD8 T cells in Susac syndrome. RNA totalling about 0.45 to 1 ug underwent reverse transcription with random hexamers. TCRdb ran MiXCR on the immunoSEQ multiplex PCR reads and lists one entry per CDR3 protein. Among under 70,000 distinct CDR3 sequences listed, just over 90% were seen once. The CDR3 is 14 amino acids. V gave up 1 base and J gave up 1 base, with 5 bases separating them. Germline lookup yields CDR1 LNHDA and CDR2 SQIVND (reference sequence). The chain carries TRBV19 and TRBJ2-1; D ambiguous. The clonotype was recovered from a human donor in good health. The sample comprised CD8+ T cells from PBMCs. In DNA form, the CDR3 reads TGTGCCAGTAGTATAGCCCTTTCCTACAATGAGCAGTTCTTC. Its translation is CASSIALSYNEQFF.